The 27 T cell receptor beta chains below come from one sample, sequenced in a study of cytomegalovirus exposure and HLA in healthy donors. TCRdb's copy holds only in-frame clones and misses some; the assay was immunoSEQ multiplex PCR. The table lists around 150,000 clones, about nine tenths of them singletons. Sequencing input: PBMCs. The receptors originated from a man aged 18 to 30 in good health and CMV-seronegative.

The chain is built from TRBV5-1 and TRBJ2-2; perhaps TRBD1 as D (6 bases). In germline, CDR1 is SGHRS, CDR2 YFSETQ. This CDR3 contains 15 residues. V was shortened by 1 base and J by 5 bases, with 12 bases between the two germline ends. The CDR3, as DNA: TGCGCCAGCAGCTTGACGCAGGGGAATACCGGGGAGCTGTTTTTT. Protein: CASSLTQGNTGELFF.

The V and J genes are TRBV27 and TRBJ1-5; 8 bases are a match to TRBD1. This CDR3 has 15 amino acids. V lost 5 bases to trimming and J lost 2 bases; unmatched junction nucleotides: 5. The germline V gene encodes CDR1 MNHEY and CDR2 SMNVEV (reference sequence). The chain's CDR3 is CASSLQTGGNQPQHF. For the CDR3, the DNA is TGTGCCAGCAGTCTCCAGACAGGGGGCAATCAGCCCCAGCATTTT.

This rearrangement joins TRBV9 to TRBJ2-1, with TRBD1 matching over 9 bases. The junction had 5 bases not matched to a gene; V was cut back by 0 bases and J by 7 bases. CDR1 is SGDLS, CDR2 YYNGEE, per germline. This CDR3 contains 15 residues. The CDR3 loop is CASSVGTGVQNEQFF. DNA for the CDR3: TGTGCCAGCAGCGTAGGGACAGGGGTTCAGAATGAGCAGTTCTTC.

V usage is TRBV14 and J usage is TRBJ1-1; TRBD1 matches 8 bases. Per the germline V gene, CDR1 is SGHDN and CDR2 is FVKESK. The junction had 8 bases not matched to a gene; V was cut back by 1 base and J by 1 base. This CDR3 has 17 amino acids. Here the CDR3 DNA reads TGTGCCAGCAGCCAAGGACAGGGGAAGGTTTGGAACACTGAAGCTTTCTTT. Its protein product is CASSQGQGKVWNTEAFF.

The chain is built from TRBV5-4 and TRBJ2-7, with 7 bases identical to TRBD2. Germline CDR1 reads SGHNT; CDR2 reads YYREEE (reference sequence). CDR3 length equals 16 residues. With 4 bases clipped from V and 6 bases from J, the junction kept 16 bases outside the gene matches. CDR3 coding DNA: TGTGCCAGCAGCACCCGGGGGGTAGGGATTCAGGTCGAGCAGTACTTC. The encoded protein is CASSTRGVGIQVEQYF.

This chain links TRBV7-9 with TRBJ2-7; 8 bases map to TRBD1. The CDR3 covers 16 residues. Germline lookup yields CDR1 SEHNR and CDR2 FQNEAQ (reference sequence). V lost 4 bases, J lost 2 bases, and 10 bases stayed unmatched. CDR3 in DNA: TGTGCCAGCAGCTCCGGACAGGGAATAAGGCCCTACGAGCAGTACTTC. It encodes CASSSGQGIRPYEQYF.

The rearrangement joins TRBV7-2 to TRBJ1-1; D is perhaps TRBD1 (6 bases). Trimming left V 4 bases short and J 1 base short, with 7 bases between. This CDR3 is built from 13 residues. Germline V lookup: CDR1 SGHTA, CDR2 FQGNSA. CDR3 region: CASSSGQNTEAFF. The CDR3 coding sequence is TGTGCCAGCAGCTCGGGACAGAACACTGAAGCTTTCTTT.

This chain connects TRBV15 to TRBJ2-3, with D possibly being TRBD2 (6 bases). Germline V gives CDR1 LNHNV, CDR2 YYDKDF (reference sequence). CDR3 length: 17 residues. Trimming took 0 bases from V and 3 from J, leaving 16 bases between them. The CDR3 sequence is CATSRDSYGGLTDTQYF. The CDR3 nucleotides are TGTGCCACCAGCAGAGATTCGTACGGGGGTTTAACAGATACGCAGTATTTT.

Here the CDR3 DNA reads TGTGCCAGCAGGACCGGGACAGGGAATGAAAAACTGTTTTTT. It encodes CASRTGTGNEKLFF. V gene TRBV28 combines with J gene TRBJ1-4; 9 bases fit TRBD1. The CDR3 runs to 14 residues. The germline gives CDR1 MDHEN, CDR2 SYDVKM. Trimming cost V 6 bases and J 5 bases; bases outside gene matches: 4.

In its sample, this clone was seen once. This chain links TRBV10-3 with TRBJ1-3, with 10 bases identical to TRBD1. Germline V CDR1 and CDR2: ENHRY, SYGVKD. The trim removed 5 bases at V and 4 bases at J, leaving 5 bases unmatched. The CDR3 consists of 15 residues. The CDR3: CAISSGTGAGNTIYF. For the CDR3, the DNA is TGTGCCATCAGTTCCGGGACAGGGGCCGGAAACACCATATATTTT.

This chain connects TRBV5-4 to TRBJ1-2; D unclear. Trimming took 1 base from V and 12 from J, leaving 19 bases between them. The CDR3 is 14 residues long. Per the germline V gene, CDR1 is SGHNT and CDR2 is YYREEE (reference sequence). Here the CDR3 reads CASSLPQCDTCHTF. The CDR3 DNA is TGTGCCAGCAGCTTGCCGCAGTGTGATACCTGTCACACCTTC.

This chain uses TRBV2 with TRBJ1-4; D is unresolved. The CDR3 has 14 residues. Per the germline V gene, CDR1 is SNHLY and CDR2 is FYNNEI. V lost 8 bases to trimming and J lost 8 bases, with 18 bases between them. DNA of the CDR3: TGTGCCAGCCGAAATTCTCCGGGGATCGAAAAACTGTTTTTT. Its protein product is CASRNSPGIEKLFF.

This clone was found once. The CDR3 bases are TGTGCCAGTAGGAGACAGGGAGGTGAGCAGTTCTTC. It encodes CASRRQGGEQFF. This sequence joins TRBV19 and TRBJ2-1, with TRBD1 as a possible D gene (7 bases). Germline CDR1 reads LNHDA; CDR2 reads SQIVND (reference sequence). Deletions cut 6 bases from V and 9 bases from J, with 12 bases between. CDR3 length equals 12 residues.

The gene calls are TRBV7-2 and TRBJ2-3; TRBD1 matches at 7 bases. Germline V gene sequence: CDR1 SGHTA, CDR2 FQGNSA. Unmatched junction bases numbered 7, after V lost 5 bases and J lost 2 bases. The CDR3 contains 15 residues. Here the CDR3 reads CASSPRDSSTDTQYF. In DNA, the CDR3 is TGTGCCAGCAGCCCGAGGGACAGCTCCACAGATACGCAGTATTTT.

The chain joins TRBV7-3 to TRBJ2-1; D perhaps matches TRBD1 (5 bases). Trimming removed 0 bases at V and 2 bases at J, with 8 bases between. The V gene's germline CDR1 is SGHTA and CDR2 FQGTGA. The CDR3 is 15 amino acids. This CDR3 is CASSLTTATYNEQFF. The CDR3 DNA follows: TGTGCCAGCAGCTTAACGACAGCCACCTACAATGAGCAGTTCTTC.

The chain employs TRBV2 and TRBJ2-5; D is perhaps TRBD2 (5 bases). The germline V gene encodes CDR1 SNHLY and CDR2 FYNNEI. This CDR3 contains 11 residues. V lost 6 bases to trimming and J lost 5 bases, with 7 bases between them. As DNA, the CDR3 is TGTGCCAGCAGATCGGGGGAGACCCAGTACTTC. Translated, it gives CASRSGETQYF.

The genes are TRBV10-1 and TRBJ2-1, with 14 bases identical to TRBD2. CDR3 length equals 16 residues. J was trimmed by 9 bases and V by 4 bases; bases with no gene match: 8. Germline V gene sequence: CDR1 WNHNN, CDR2 SYGVQD (reference sequence). The DNA for the CDR3 is TGCGCCAGCAGTGGACCGGGACTAGCGGGAGCGGGTGAGCAGTTCTTC. This encodes CASSGPGLAGAGEQFF.

The table lists this clone with a count of one. The V and J genes are TRBV5-1 and TRBJ1-6; 12 nucleotides agree with TRBD1. Germline loops: CDR1 SGHRS, CDR2 YFSETQ. This CDR3 is 17 amino acids long. V shed 4 bases, J shed 8 bases, and the junction held 10 bases outside the gene matches. CDR3 nucleotides: TGCGCCAGCAGCGGCCGGGACAGGGGGCGAGTAGATTCACCCCTCCACTTT. Its translation is CASSGRDRGRVDSPLHF. Combining the CDR3 with reference TRBV5-1 and TRBJ1-6 gives the whole variable domain KAGVTQTPRYLIKTRGQQVTLSCSPISGHRSVSWYQQTPGQGLQFLFEYFSETQRNKGNFPGRFSGRQFSNSRSEMNVSTLELGDSALYLCASSGRDRGRVDSPLHFGNGTRLTVT.

The table lists this clone with a few counts. The rearrangement joins TRBV5-8 to TRBJ2-7; D ambiguous. Germline V CDR1 and CDR2: SGHTS, YDEGEE. V was clipped by 7 bases and J by 0 bases, with 14 bases between them. The CDR3 is made up of 14 amino acids. The CDR3 region is CASATPINSYEQYF. CDR3 sequence (DNA): TGTGCCAGCGCAACCCCTATTAACTCCTACGAGCAGTACTTC.

This sequence joins TRBV6-6 and TRBJ2-2; D is unclear. Germline V gene lookup returns CDR1 MNHNY and CDR2 SVGAGI (reference sequence). The length of the CDR3 is 14 residues. V lost 4 bases to trimming and J lost 5 bases, with 11 bases between them. Here the CDR3 DNA reads TGTGCCAGCAGTTCCAGACTTGGGACCGGGGAGCTGTTTTTT. Amino acid sequence: CASSSRLGTGELFF.

This chain connects TRBV9 to TRBJ2-1; D is possibly TRBD2 (5 bases). The V gene's germline CDR1 is SGDLS and CDR2 YYNGEE. The CDR3 sequence is 18 residues long. The ends were cut back, 3 bases at V and 0 bases at J, with 19 bases in the middle. The CDR3 sequence: CASSARVVSDSSYNEQFF. The CDR3 bases are TGTGCCAGCAGCGCTCGGGTCGTTAGCGATAGCTCCTACAATGAGCAGTTCTTC.

The V and J genes are TRBV7-2 and TRBJ2-5; 9 bases match TRBD2. Germline V gives CDR1 SGHTA, CDR2 FQGNSA. The CDR3 length is 14 residues. J gave up 5 bases and V 4 bases, and 5 bases lay outside the gene matches. CDR3 sequence: CASSSSGTMETQYF. For the CDR3, the DNA is TGTGCCAGCAGCTCTAGCGGGACTATGGAGACCCAGTACTTC.

The rearrangement uses TRBV5-4 and TRBJ2-2; no firm D call. V dropped 0 bases and J dropped 6 bases, with 9 bases sitting between them. Germline V gene lookup returns CDR1 SGHNT and CDR2 YYREEE (reference sequence). The CDR3 has 14 amino acids. The CDR3 DNA sequence: TGTGCCAGCAGCTTGGGTCGGAGCTCCGGGGAGCTGTTTTTT. Translating it yields CASSLGRSSGELFF.

The V and J genes are TRBV5-6 and TRBJ2-5; 10 positions agree with TRBD1. Per the germline V gene, CDR1 is SGHDT and CDR2 is YYEEEE. V trimming: 4 bases; J trimming: 2 bases; junction bases outside the gene matches: 2. The CDR3 contains 14 residues. CDR3 DNA: TGTGCCAGCAGCGAGGACAGGGGGCAAGAGACCCAGTACTTC. Translation gives CASSEDRGQETQYF.

This sequence joins TRBV5-4 and TRBJ1-1, with 7 bases identical to TRBD1. Germline CDR1 is SGHNT and CDR2 is YYREEE (reference sequence). V shed 0 bases, J shed 2 bases, and the junction held 4 bases outside the gene matches. The CDR3 length is 15 residues. CDR3 amino acids: CASSLEGARNTEAFF. The DNA of the CDR3 is TGTGCCAGCAGCTTGGAGGGGGCGCGCAACACTGAAGCTTTCTTT.

The gene calls are TRBV19 and TRBJ2-3, with 7 bases lining up with TRBD2. The CDR3 extends over 18 amino acids. J lost 1 base, V lost 3 bases, and 13 bases had no gene match. CDR1 is LNHDA and CDR2 is SQIVND in the germline V gene (reference sequence). This CDR3 reads CASSITGPSGDRTDTQYF. DNA of the CDR3: TGTGCCAGTAGTATTACCGGGCCGAGCGGGGATCGCACAGATACGCAGTATTTT.

The chain employs TRBV9 and TRBJ2-7; TRBD1 is a possible D gene (7 bases). The CDR3 runs 17 residues. CDR1 and CDR2 from the germline V gene are SGDLS and YYNGEE. The V end lost 3 bases, the J end lost 6 bases, and 25 bases lay between the germline ends. The CDR3 region has the DNA TGTGCCAGCAGCGCCACAGGGGCTACGCGGGGATTACTCGAGCAGTACTTC. Its translation: CASSATGATRGLLEQYF.